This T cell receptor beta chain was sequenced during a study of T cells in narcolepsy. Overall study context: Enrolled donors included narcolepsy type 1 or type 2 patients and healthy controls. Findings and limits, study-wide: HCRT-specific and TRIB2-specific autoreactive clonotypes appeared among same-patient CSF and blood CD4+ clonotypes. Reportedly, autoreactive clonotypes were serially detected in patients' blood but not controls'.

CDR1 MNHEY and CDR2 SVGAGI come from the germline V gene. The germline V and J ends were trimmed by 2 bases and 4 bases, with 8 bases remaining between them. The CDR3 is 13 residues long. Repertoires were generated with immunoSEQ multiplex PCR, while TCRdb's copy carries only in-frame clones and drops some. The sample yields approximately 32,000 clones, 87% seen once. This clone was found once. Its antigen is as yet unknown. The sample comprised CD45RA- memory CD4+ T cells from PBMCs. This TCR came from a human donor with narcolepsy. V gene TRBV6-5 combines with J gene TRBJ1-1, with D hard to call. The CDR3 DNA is TGTGCCAGCAGTTACGAGGGTTCCACTGAAGCTTTCTTT. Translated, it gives CASSYEGSTEAFF.